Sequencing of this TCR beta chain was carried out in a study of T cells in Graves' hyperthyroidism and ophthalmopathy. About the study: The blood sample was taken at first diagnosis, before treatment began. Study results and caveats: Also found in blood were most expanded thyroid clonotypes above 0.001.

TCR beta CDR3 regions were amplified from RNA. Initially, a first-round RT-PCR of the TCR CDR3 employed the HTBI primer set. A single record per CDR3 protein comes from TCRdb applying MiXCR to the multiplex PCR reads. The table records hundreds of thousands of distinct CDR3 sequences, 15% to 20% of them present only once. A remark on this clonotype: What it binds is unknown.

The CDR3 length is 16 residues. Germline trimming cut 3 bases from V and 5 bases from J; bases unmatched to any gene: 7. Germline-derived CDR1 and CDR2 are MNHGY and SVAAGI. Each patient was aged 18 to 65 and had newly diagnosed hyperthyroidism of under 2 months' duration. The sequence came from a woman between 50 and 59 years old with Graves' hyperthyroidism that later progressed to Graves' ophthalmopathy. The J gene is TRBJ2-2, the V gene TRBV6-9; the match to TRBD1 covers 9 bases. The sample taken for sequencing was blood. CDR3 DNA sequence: TGTGCCAGCAGTTACGGGACAGGGCAAAGGACCGGGGAGCTGTTTTTT. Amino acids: CASSYGTGQRTGELFF.